This T cell receptor (beta chain) emerged from a study of control samples from healthy donors and cancer patients. Per germline, CDR1 SGHDT and CDR2 YYEEEE. With V trimmed by 0 bases and J by 8 bases, 6 bases remained unmatched. The CDR3 length is 14 residues. Using immunoSEQ multiplex PCR, the repertoire was profiled, and TCRdb retains in-frame clones only, with some absent. The sample has approximately 160,000 clones, roughly 90% seen once; the top ten hold about 0.64%. The sequencing sample was made of blood. The sequence derives from a woman aged 25 to 39 in good health. The chain is built from TRBV5-6 and TRBJ1-2; TRBD1 matches 8 bases. The DNA for the CDR3 is TGTGCCAGCAGCTTGGTAACAGGGGGTAACGGCTACACCTTC. The encoded protein is CASSLVTGGNGYTF.